The sample holds many counts of the clone carrying this T cell receptor beta chain. The sample is drawn from a study of T cells in Graves' hyperthyroidism and ophthalmopathy. Amplified TCR beta CDR3 regions derived from RNA transcripts. The HTBI primer set served for first-round RT-PCR of the TCR CDR3. Via MiXCR, TCRdb re-called the multiplex PCR reads, giving one row per CDR3 protein. The sample carries about 700,000 distinct CDR3 sequences, about 15% recorded once. Germline CDR1 reads SGHAT; CDR2 reads FQNNGV. The CDR3 contains 15 residues. The J segment lost 10 bases and the V segment lost 5 bases, leaving 7 bases of the junction unmatched.

V is TRBV11-2 and J is TRBJ2-1; 14 bases line up with TRBD2. The sequence was collected from a woman in her late teens or twenties with Graves' hyperthyroidism. Material: blood. The CDR3 spells CASSLGTSGSIEQFF. The CDR3 DNA is TGTGCCAGCAGCCTAGGGACTAGCGGGAGTATAGAGCAGTTCTTC.